This TCR beta chain was profiled in a study of breast tumors, draining lymph nodes, adjacent tissues. Findings and limits, study-wide: Tumor repertoires ranked between lymph nodes and nontumor tissue in diversity, with V and J gene preferences. That most tumor T cells come from lymph nodes remained unproven.

This clonotype was detected a few times. Its specificity is not known. A much bigger clone sits one base away, suggesting this may be a read error. TCRdb ran MiXCR on the multiplex PCR reads and lists one entry per CDR3 protein. The data contain around 66,000 distinct CDR3 sequences, approximately 47% of them singletons. The TCR originated in a female donor with breast cancer. Some clones in this sample may be carry-over from other donors' samples. What was sequenced was breast tumor tissue.

The DNA of the CDR3 is TGTGCCAGCAGCTTCTCCGACTGGATCCAAGAGACCCCGTACTTC. This encodes CASSFSDWIQETPYF. V is TRBV9 and J is TRBJ2-5; no clear D. Germline loops: CDR1 SGDLS, CDR2 YYNGEE. The CDR3 runs 15 residues. Full variable domain (remainder filled in from reference TRBV9 and TRBJ2-5): DSGVTQTPKHLITATGQRVTLRCSPRSGDLSVYWYQQSLDQGLQFLIQYYNGEERAKGNILERFSAQQFPDLHSELNLSSLELGDSALYFCASSFSDWIQETPYFGPGTRLLVL.